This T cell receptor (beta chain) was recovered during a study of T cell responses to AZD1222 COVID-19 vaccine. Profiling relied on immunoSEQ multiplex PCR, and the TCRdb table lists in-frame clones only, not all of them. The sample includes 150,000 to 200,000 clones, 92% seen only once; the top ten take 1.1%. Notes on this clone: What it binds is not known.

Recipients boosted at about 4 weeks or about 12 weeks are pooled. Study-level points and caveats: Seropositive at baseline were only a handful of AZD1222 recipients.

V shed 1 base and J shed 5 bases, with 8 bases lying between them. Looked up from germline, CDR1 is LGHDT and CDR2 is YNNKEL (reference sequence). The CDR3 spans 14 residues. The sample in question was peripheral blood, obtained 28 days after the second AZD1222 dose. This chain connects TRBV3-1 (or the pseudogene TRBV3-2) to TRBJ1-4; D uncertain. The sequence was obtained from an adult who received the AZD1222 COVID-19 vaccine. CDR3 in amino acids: CASSQVGANEKLFF. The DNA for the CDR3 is TGTGCCAGCAGCCAAGTGGGCGCCAATGAAAAACTGTTTTTT.